This entry lists 26 T cell receptor beta chains sequenced from one sample in a study of T cell changes during pregnancy in multiple sclerosis (dated by TCRdb to the late 2010s). The receptor library was made with the immunoSEQ multiplex PCR assay. TCRdb re-hosts the immuneACCESS table, in-frame sequences only. Its copies lack some clones; in the studies checked, an unresolved V gene accounts for under half of them, and the cause for the rest is not known. The sample contains 79,000 or so clones, more than 85% of them found a single time. The top ten hold approximately 3.5% of the sample. The sequences come from peripheral blood, collected before pregnancy. All receptors derive from a female donor with multiple sclerosis, enrolled in a pregnancy study.

The V call is TRBV29-1, the J call TRBJ2-6; 7 nucleotides match TRBD2. Germline V gives CDR1 SQVTM, CDR2 ANQGSEA. V lost 5 bases and J lost 0; bases outside the gene matches: 7. This CDR3 spans 16 amino acids. Written as DNA, the CDR3 is TGCAGCGTTTCAAGCGGGGTCCTCTCTGGGGCCAACGTCCTGACTTTC. It specifies CSVSSGVLSGANVLTF.

This rearrangement joins TRBV30 to TRBJ2-5; no definite D call. CDR1 is GTSNPN and CDR2 is SVGIG in the germline V gene (reference sequence). Trimming took 2 bases from V and 2 from J, leaving 6 bases between them. The CDR3 is 12 residues long. The CDR3 coding sequence is TGTGCCTGGAGTTTCAGTCAAGAGACCCAGTACTTC. It translates to CAWSFSQETQYF. The full variable domain, rest sourced from reference TRBV30 and TRBJ2-5, is SQTIHQWPATLVQPVGSPLSLECTVEGTSNPNLYWYRQAAGRGLQLLFYSVGIGQISSEVPQNLSASRPQDRQFILSSKKLLLSDSGFYLCAWSFSQETQYFGPGTRLLVL.

The chain carries TRBV7-8 and TRBJ1-2; 7 bases match TRBD1. Germline loops: CDR1 SGHVS, CDR2 FQNEAQ. Trimming took 1 base from V and 4 from J; bases not matched to a gene: 6. The CDR3 is 15 residues long. For the CDR3, the DNA is TGTGCCAGCAGCTTAGAAGGGGGCCTGGGCTATGGCTACACCTTC. Translating it yields CASSLEGGLGYGYTF.

The chain has TRBV18 and TRBJ1-1; D is undetermined. Germline V gives CDR1 KGHSH, CDR2 LQKENI. This CDR3 is 12 amino acids long. V was clipped by 3 bases and J by 7 bases, with 9 bases between them. The CDR3 bases are TGTGCCAGCTCACCTACAGAGTTTGAAGCTTTCTTT. It is translated as CASSPTEFEAFF. Looking up the rest from reference TRBV18 and TRBJ1-1 gives the full variable domain: NAGVMQNPRHLVRRRGQEARLRCSPMKGHSHVYWYRQLPEEGLKFMVYLQKENIIDESGMPKERFSAEFPKEGPSILRIQQVVRGDSAAYFCASSPTEFEAFFGQGTRLTVV.

This chain links TRBV9 with TRBJ1-1, with 7 positions matching TRBD1. In germline, CDR1 is SGDLS, CDR2 YYNGEE. The V segment lost 4 bases and the J segment 0 bases; nucleotides outside the gene matches: 3. This CDR3 region has 14 residues. The DNA of the CDR3 is TGTGCCAGCAGCCTGGGGACAGTGAACACTGAAGCTTTCTTT. It codes for CASSLGTVNTEAFF.

The chain has TRBV5-1 and TRBJ1-2, with 7 bases matching TRBD1. From germline, CDR1 is SGHRS and CDR2 YFSETQ. The CDR3 covers 14 residues. The ends lost 6 bases at V and 3 bases at J; junction bases unmatched: 8. CDR3 in DNA: TGCGCCAGCAAAAAAAGTGGGACAGACTATGGCTACACCTTC. This encodes CASKKSGTDYGYTF.

The chain links TRBV11-2 to TRBJ1-1, with 7 bases lining up with TRBD1. CDR1 is SGHAT and CDR2 is FQNNGV in the germline V gene. V shed 5 bases, J shed 1 base, and the junction held 10 bases outside the gene matches. CDR3 size: 16 residues. CDR3 amino acids: CASSPLATGKNTEAFF. The CDR3 nucleotides read TGTGCCAGCAGCCCCCTGGCGACAGGGAAGAACACTGAAGCTTTCTTT.

The genes are TRBV9 and TRBJ2-7; D gene unclear. The ends were cut back, 3 bases at V and 0 bases at J, with 13 bases in the middle. Germline V gene data show CDR1 as SGDLS and CDR2 as YYNGEE. The CDR3 spans 15 residues. CDR3 in DNA: TGTGCCAGCAGCGCCAACCTAGACTTCTCCTACGAGCAGTACTTC. Encoded protein: CASSANLDFSYEQYF.

V is TRBV7-8 and J is TRBJ1-2; no definite D call. The germline gives CDR1 SGHVS, CDR2 FQNEAQ. The CDR3 totals 15 residues. V was trimmed by 5 bases and J by 4 bases, leaving 17 bases between them. The CDR3 region is CASSPELAGSYGYTF. CDR3 DNA: TGTGCCAGCAGCCCCGAGTTAGCCGGTTCCTATGGCTACACCTTC. Drawing the rest from reference TRBV7-8 and TRBJ1-2, the complete variable domain is GAGVSQSPRYKVAKRGQDVALRCDPISGHVSLFWYQQALGQGPEFLTYFQNEAQLDKSGLPSDRFFAERPEGSVSTLKIQRTQQEDSAVYLCASSPELAGSYGYTFGSGTRLTVV.

This chain links TRBV7-9 with TRBJ1-1, with unresolved D. The V end was cut by 5 bases, the J end by 2 bases, with 12 bases between. CDR3 size: 14 residues. The V gene's germline CDR1 is SEHNR and CDR2 FQNEAQ (reference sequence). DNA for the CDR3: TGTGCCAGCAGCCCTCTCTCCCCCAACACTGAAGCTTTCTTT. It specifies CASSPLSPNTEAFF.

This clone was recorded only once. The V gene is TRBV5-6, the J gene TRBJ2-1; tentative D call: TRBD2 (6 bases). CDR3 length equals 15 residues. Germline CDR1 is SGHDT and CDR2 is YYEEEE. Trimming stripped 0 bases from V and 6 bases from J, with 13 bases between. The CDR3 region is CASSLGLAEINEQFF. The CDR3 DNA is TGTGCCAGCAGCTTGGGATTAGCGGAGATCAATGAGCAGTTCTTC.

The genes are TRBV2 and TRBJ2-7; 9 positions match TRBD1. Per germline, CDR1 SNHLY and CDR2 FYNNEI. This CDR3 is 15 amino acids long. After removal of 6 bases from V and 5 bases from J, the junction contained 11 bases not matched to a gene. CDR3 sequence: CASREPGTGYHEQYF. The CDR3, as DNA: TGTGCCAGCAGAGAACCCGGGACAGGGTACCACGAGCAGTACTTC.

The table lists this clone with a count of one. V and J are TRBV5-4 and TRBJ1-1, with D maybe TRBD1 (5 bases). The CDR3 loop spans 14 amino acids. Between the trimmed V and J ends, which lost 1 base and 3 bases, there was a span of 10 bases. Germline CDR1 and CDR2: SGHNT and YYREEE (reference sequence). In DNA form, the CDR3 reads TGTGCCAGCAGCTTGTGGGGGGAGCACACTGAAGCTTTCTTT. Its translation is CASSLWGEHTEAFF.

The gene calls are TRBV16 and TRBJ2-3, with no clear D. Germline CDR1 KGHSY, CDR2 FQNENV. The V end lost 4 bases, the J end lost 0 bases, and 17 bases lay between the germline ends. The length of the CDR3 is 17 residues. The CDR3 coding sequence is TGTGCCAGCAGCCGCGTCAACCCAGCGATTAGCACAGATACGCAGTATTTT. It encodes CASSRVNPAISTDTQYF.

The J gene is TRBJ1-1, the V gene TRBV11-2; 8 positions match TRBD1. From germline, CDR1 is SGHAT and CDR2 FQNNGV. J gave up 1 base and V 7 bases, and 2 bases lay outside the gene matches. CDR3 length equals 13 residues. CDR3 sequence (DNA): TGTGCCAGCACCGGGACAGGGAACACTGAAGCTTTCTTT. It yields the protein CASTGTGNTEAFF.

This sequence joins TRBV30 and TRBJ2-3; D may be TRBD1 (6 bases). This CDR3 has 14 amino acids. Trimming cost V 0 bases and J 7 bases, with 14 bases left between them. The germline gives CDR1 GTSNPN, CDR2 SVGIG (reference sequence). CDR3 region: CAWSVQTGRNTQYF. In DNA, the CDR3 is TGTGCCTGGAGTGTACAGACAGGCAGAAATACGCAGTATTTT.

This sequence joins TRBV4-1 and TRBJ2-7; tentatively, D is TRBD1 (5 bases). Trimming removed 1 base at V and 4 bases at J, with 23 bases between. The germline V gene encodes CDR1 MGHRA and CDR2 YSYEKL. The CDR3 sequence is 18 residues long. This chain's CDR3 is CASSQGGHAVGAAYEQYF. As DNA, the CDR3 is TGCGCCAGCAGCCAAGGGGGCCACGCTGTGGGCGCGGCTTACGAGCAGTACTTC.

CDR3 sequence (DNA): TGCGCCAGCAGCCTAACAGGGGCAGGGGCCCAGTACTTC. Translated: CASSLTGAGAQYF. The J gene is TRBJ2-5, the V gene TRBV4-3; 7 bases are a match to TRBD1. The CDR3 length is 13 residues. J was trimmed by 9 bases and V by 4 bases; bases with no gene match: 8. Germline CDR1 LGHNA, CDR2 YSLEER.

V and J are TRBV27 and TRBJ2-7; D possibly corresponds to TRBD2 (6 bases). CDR3 size: 15 residues. CDR1 and CDR2 (germline): MNHEY, SMNVEV (reference sequence). Trimming stripped 2 bases from V and 5 bases from J, with 16 bases between. The CDR3 here is CASSLRSAGLDEQYF. CDR3 nucleotide sequence: TGTGCCAGCAGTTTAAGGAGCGCGGGGTTGGACGAGCAGTACTTC.

The rearrangement links TRBV7-2 to TRBJ1-5; D unclear. V was clipped by 2 bases and J by 9 bases, with 8 bases between them. Germline V gene data show CDR1 as SGHTA and CDR2 as FQGNSA. This CDR3 has 12 amino acids. CDR3 coding DNA: TGTGCCAGCAGCTTATATTACTTGCCCCAGCATTTT. It yields the protein CASSLYYLPQHF.

The chain uses TRBV25-1 and TRBJ2-2; TRBD2 matches 7 bases. The CDR3 covers 15 residues. The germline gives CDR1 MGHDK, CDR2 SYGVNS. J lost 1 base, V lost 4 bases, and 3 bases had no gene match. CDR3 nucleotides: TGTGCCAGCAGTGCCCCGGGGGGGAACACCGGGGAGCTGTTTTTT. The encoded protein is CASSAPGGNTGELFF. Full variable domain (outside the CDR3, taken from reference TRBV25-1 and TRBJ2-2): EADIYQTPRYLVIGTGKKITLECSQTMGHDKMYWYQQDPGMELHLIHYSYGVNSTEKGDLSSESTVSRIRTEHFPLTLESARPSHTSQYLCASSAPGGNTGELFFGEGSRLTVL.

The chain employs TRBV30 and TRBJ1-3; possibly TRBD1 for D (6 bases). Germline CDR1 is GTSNPN and CDR2 is SVGIG (reference sequence). The CDR3 covers 14 residues. Trimming removed 6 bases from V and 0 bases from J, with 12 bases in between. The DNA of the CDR3 is TGTGCCTGCCCGGGACAACACTCTGGAAACACCATATATTTT. Amino acids: CACPGQHSGNTIYF.

The V gene is TRBV7-8, the J gene TRBJ1-1; no clear D. V gave up 5 bases and J gave up 3 bases, with 7 bases separating them. This CDR3 has 12 residues. The V gene's germline CDR1 is SGHVS and CDR2 FQNEAQ. CDR3: CASSLQYTEAFF. As DNA, the CDR3 is TGTGCCAGCAGCCTACAGTACACTGAAGCTTTCTTT.

The chain joins TRBV14 to TRBJ1-2; 7 nucleotides agree with TRBD1. Germline assignment: CDR1 SGHDN and CDR2 FVKESK. The J segment lost 7 bases and the V segment lost 3 bases, leaving 14 bases of the junction unmatched. The CDR3 sequence is 16 residues long. As DNA, the CDR3 is TGTGCCAGCAGCCATAGGTTTGCGACAGGGCTGGGTGGCTACACCTTC. Translation gives CASSHRFATGLGGYTF.

V gene TRBV6-4 combines with J gene TRBJ1-1; no firm D call. The length of the CDR3 is 17 residues. V dropped 0 bases and J dropped 2 bases, with 16 bases sitting between them. The germline CDR1 and CDR2 sequences are MRHNA and SNTAGT. CDR3 in DNA: TGTGCCAGCAGTGACTCTAGAGGGAGGCCGGATAACACTGAAGCTTTCTTT. Translation: CASSDSRGRPDNTEAFF.

The chain employs TRBV19 and TRBJ1-5, with 7 bases fitting TRBD1. The germline V gene encodes CDR1 LNHDA and CDR2 SQIVND (reference sequence). The trim removed 6 bases at V and 4 bases at J, leaving 12 bases unmatched. The CDR3 is 16 amino acids. The CDR3 sequence: CASRGGGTALNQPQHF. The CDR3 DNA reads TGTGCCAGTAGAGGAGGAGGGACAGCTTTGAATCAGCCCCAGCATTTT.